This T cell receptor beta chain was identified in a study of Graves' ophthalmopathy and Graves' hyperthyroidism. As regards this clonotype: As yet, its antigen is unknown.

Hyperthyroidism in these 18- to 65-year-old patients was newly diagnosed, lasting under 2 months. The germline V and J ends were trimmed by 5 bases and 3 bases, with 16 bases remaining between them. CDR3 length: 15 amino acids. Per the germline V gene, CDR1 is SGHTA and CDR2 is FQGNSA. RNA transcripts were the template, and TCR beta CDR3 regions were amplified from them. HTBI primers were employed in first-round RT-PCR, then a second-round multiplex PCR followed. TCRdb reanalysed the multiplex PCR reads using MiXCR and keeps one entry per CDR3 protein. The profile shows a few hundred thousand distinct CDR3 sequences, approximately 37% of them singletons. Overall study findings and caveats: Prediction of ophthalmopathy progression reached about 71% sensitivity and about 72% specificity.

This chain joins TRBV7-2 and TRBJ1-1, with D tentatively TRBD1 (6 bases). Material for sequencing was peripheral blood or thyroid tissue (not recorded which). The receptor's source is an adult man with Graves' hyperthyroidism. In nucleotides, the CDR3 is TGTGCCAGCAGCGCGGACAGATCCTGGGACACTGAAGCTTTCTTT. This codes for CASSADRSWDTEAFF.